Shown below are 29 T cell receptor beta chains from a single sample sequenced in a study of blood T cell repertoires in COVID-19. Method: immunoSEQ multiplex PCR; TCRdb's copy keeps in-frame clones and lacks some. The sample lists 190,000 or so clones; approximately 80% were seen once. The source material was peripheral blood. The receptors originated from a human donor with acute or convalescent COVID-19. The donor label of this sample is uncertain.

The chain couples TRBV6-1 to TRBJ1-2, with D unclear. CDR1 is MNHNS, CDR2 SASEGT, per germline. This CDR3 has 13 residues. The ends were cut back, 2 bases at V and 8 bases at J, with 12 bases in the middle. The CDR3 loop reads CASSEPPLLGYTF. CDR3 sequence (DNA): TGTGCCAGCAGTGAACCCCCTCTTTTGGGCTACACCTTC.

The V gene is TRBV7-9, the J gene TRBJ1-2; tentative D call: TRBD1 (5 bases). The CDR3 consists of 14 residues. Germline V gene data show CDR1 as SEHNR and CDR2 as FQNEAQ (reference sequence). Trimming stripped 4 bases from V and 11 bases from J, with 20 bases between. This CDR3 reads CASSSLTRDSKYTF. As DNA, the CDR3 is TGTGCCAGCAGCTCCCTAACCCGGGACTCTAAGTACACCTTC.

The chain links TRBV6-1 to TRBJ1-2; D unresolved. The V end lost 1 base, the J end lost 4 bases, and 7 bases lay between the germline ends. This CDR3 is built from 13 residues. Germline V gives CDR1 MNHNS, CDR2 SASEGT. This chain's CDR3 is CASSEGASYGYTF. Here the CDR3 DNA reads TGTGCCAGCAGTGAAGGGGCCTCCTATGGCTACACCTTC.

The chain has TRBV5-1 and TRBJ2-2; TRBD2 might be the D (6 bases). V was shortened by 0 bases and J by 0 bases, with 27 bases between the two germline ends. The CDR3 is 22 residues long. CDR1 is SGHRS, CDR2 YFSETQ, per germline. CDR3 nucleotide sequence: TGCGCCAGCAGCTTGGCGGGACTGGATGTGGGAGTTGGTAGTGCGAACACCGGGGAGCTGTTTTTT. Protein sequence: CASSLAGLDVGVGSANTGELFF.

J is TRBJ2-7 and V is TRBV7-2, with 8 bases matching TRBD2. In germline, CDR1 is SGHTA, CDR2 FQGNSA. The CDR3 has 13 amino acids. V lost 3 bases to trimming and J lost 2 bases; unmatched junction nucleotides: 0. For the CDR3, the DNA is TGTGCCAGCAGCTTTAGCGGGACCTACGAGCAGTACTTC. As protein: CASSFSGTYEQYF. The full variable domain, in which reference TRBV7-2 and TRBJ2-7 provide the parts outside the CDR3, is GAGVSQSPSNKVTEKGKDVELRCDPISGHTALYWYRQSLGQGLEFLIYFQGNSAPDKSGLPSDRFSAERTGGSVSTLTIQRTQQEDSAVYLCASSFSGTYEQYFGPGTRLTVT.

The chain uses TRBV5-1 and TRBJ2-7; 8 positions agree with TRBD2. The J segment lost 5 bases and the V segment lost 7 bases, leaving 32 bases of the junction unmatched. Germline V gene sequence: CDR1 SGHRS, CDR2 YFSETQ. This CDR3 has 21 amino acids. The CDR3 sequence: CASLLWAYKRECEKRRNEQYF. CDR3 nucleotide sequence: TGCGCCAGCCTCCTCTGGGCCTATAAGCGGGAGTGTGAGAAGAGGAGAAACGAGCAGTACTTC.

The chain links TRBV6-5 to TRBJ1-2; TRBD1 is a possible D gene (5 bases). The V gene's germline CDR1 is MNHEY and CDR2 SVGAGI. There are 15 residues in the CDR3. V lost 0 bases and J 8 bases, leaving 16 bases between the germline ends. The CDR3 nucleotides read TGTGCCAGCAGTTACTCGTTGACAGTATCGAGCGGCTACACCTTC. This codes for CASSYSLTVSSGYTF.

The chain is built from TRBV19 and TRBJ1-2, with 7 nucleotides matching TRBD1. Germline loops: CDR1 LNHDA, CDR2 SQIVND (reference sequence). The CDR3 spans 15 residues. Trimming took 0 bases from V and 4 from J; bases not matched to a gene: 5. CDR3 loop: CASSIDRTGAYGYTF. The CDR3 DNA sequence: TGTGCCAGTAGTATAGATCGCACAGGGGCCTATGGCTACACCTTC.

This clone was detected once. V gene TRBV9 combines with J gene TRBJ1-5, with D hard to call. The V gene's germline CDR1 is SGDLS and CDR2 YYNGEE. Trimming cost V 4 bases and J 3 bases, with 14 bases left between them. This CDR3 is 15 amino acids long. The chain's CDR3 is CASSRDRGINQPQHF. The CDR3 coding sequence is TGTGCCAGCAGCAGAGACCGCGGAATCAATCAGCCCCAGCATTTT.

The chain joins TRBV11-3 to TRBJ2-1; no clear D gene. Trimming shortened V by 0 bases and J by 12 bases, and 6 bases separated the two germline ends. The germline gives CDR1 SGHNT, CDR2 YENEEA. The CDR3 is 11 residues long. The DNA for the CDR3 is TGTGCCAGCAGCTTAGATACACGGCAGTTCTTC. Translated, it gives CASSLDTRQFF.

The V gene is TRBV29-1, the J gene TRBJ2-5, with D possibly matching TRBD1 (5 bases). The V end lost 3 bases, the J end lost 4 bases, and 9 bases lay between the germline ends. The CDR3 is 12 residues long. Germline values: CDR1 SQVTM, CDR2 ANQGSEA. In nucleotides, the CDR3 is TGCAGCGTTGATACACAGGCAGAGACCCAGTACTTC. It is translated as CSVDTQAETQYF.

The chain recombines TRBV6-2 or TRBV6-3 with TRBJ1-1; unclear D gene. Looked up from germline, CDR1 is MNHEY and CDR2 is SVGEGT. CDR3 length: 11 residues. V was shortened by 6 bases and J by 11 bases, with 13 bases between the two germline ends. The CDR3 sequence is CASSLGRSAFF. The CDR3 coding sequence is TGTGCCAGCAGCCTGGGCAGATCGGCTTTCTTT.

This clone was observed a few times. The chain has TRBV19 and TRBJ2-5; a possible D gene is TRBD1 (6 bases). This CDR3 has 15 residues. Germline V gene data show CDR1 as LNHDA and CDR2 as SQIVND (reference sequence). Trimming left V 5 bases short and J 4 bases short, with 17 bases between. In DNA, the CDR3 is TGTGCCAGTAGTTCACAACAGGGTGGCAGAGAGACCCAGTACTTC. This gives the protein CASSSQQGGRETQYF. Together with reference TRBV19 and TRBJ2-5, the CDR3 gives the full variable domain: DGGITQSPKYLFRKEGQNVTLSCEQNLNHDAMYWYRQDPGQGLRLIYYSQIVNDFQKGDIAEGYSVSREKKESFPLTVTSAQKNPTAFYLCASSSQQGGRETQYFGPGTRLLVL.

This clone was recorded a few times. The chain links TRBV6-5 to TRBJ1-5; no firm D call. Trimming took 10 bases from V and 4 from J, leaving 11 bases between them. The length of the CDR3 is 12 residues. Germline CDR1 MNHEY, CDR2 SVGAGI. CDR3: CATSTGNQPQHF. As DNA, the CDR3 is TGTGCCACCTCAACGGGTAATCAGCCCCAGCATTTT.

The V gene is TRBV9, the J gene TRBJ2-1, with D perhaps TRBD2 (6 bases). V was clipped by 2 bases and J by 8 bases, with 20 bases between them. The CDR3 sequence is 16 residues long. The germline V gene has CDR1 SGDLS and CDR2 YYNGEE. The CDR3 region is CASSVGGRARSDEQFF. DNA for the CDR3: TGTGCCAGCAGCGTGGGAGGCAGGGCCCGATCCGATGAGCAGTTCTTC. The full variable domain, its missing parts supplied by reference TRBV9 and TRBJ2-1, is DSGVTQTPKHLITATGQRVTLRCSPRSGDLSVYWYQQSLDQGLQFLIQYYNGEERAKGNILERFSAQQFPDLHSELNLSSLELGDSALYFCASSVGGRARSDEQFFGPGTRLTVL.

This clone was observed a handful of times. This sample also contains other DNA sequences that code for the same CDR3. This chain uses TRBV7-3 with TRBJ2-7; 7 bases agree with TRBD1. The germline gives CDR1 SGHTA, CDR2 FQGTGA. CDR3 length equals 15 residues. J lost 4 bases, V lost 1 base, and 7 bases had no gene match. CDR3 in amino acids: CASSLRRGGDYEQYF. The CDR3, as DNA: TGTGCCAGCAGCTTAAGGCGAGGGGGCGATTACGAGCAGTACTTC. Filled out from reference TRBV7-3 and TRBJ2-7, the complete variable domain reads GAGVSQTPSNKVTEKGKYVELRCDPISGHTALYWYRQSLGQGPEFLIYFQGTGAADDSGLPNDRFFAVRPEGSVSTLKIQRTERGDSAVYLCASSLRRGGDYEQYFGPGTRLTVT.

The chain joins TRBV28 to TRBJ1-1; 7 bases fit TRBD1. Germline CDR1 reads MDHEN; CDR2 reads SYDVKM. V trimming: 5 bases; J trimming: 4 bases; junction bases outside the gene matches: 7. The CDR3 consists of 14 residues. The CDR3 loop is CASSTRQGSTEAFF. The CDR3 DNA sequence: TGTGCCAGCAGTACCCGACAGGGCTCCACTGAAGCTTTCTTT.

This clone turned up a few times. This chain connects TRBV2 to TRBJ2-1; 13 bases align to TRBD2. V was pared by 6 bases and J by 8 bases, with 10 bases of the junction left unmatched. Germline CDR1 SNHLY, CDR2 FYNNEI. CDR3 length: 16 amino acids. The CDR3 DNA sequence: TGTGCCAGCAGAGAAACGGGACTAGCGGGAACGGATGAGCAGTTCTTC. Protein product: CASRETGLAGTDEQFF.

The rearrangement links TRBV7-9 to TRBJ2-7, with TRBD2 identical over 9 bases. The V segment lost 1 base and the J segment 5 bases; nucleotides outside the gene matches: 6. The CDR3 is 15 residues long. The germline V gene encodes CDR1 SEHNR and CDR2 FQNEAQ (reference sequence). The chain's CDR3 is CASSLGAGGPDEQYF. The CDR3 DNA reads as TGTGCCAGCAGCTTAGGGGCGGGAGGGCCGGACGAGCAGTACTTC.

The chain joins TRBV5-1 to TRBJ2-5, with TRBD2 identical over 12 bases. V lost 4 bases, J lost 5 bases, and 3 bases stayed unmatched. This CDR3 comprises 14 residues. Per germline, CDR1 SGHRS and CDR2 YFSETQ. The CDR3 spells CASSDTSGGETQYF. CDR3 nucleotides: TGCGCCAGCAGCGACACTAGCGGGGGGGAGACCCAGTACTTC.

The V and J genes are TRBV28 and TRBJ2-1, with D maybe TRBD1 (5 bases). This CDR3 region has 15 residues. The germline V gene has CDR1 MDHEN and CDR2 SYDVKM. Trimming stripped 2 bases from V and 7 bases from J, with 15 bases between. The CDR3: CASSLRGGRTNEQFF. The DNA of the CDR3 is TGTGCCAGCAGTTTAAGGGGTGGTCGGACAAATGAGCAGTTCTTC.

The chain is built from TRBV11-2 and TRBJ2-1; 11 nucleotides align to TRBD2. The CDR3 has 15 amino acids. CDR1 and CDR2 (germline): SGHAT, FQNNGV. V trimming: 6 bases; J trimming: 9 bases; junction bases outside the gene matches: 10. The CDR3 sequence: CASRVTSGSSGEQFF. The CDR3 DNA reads TGTGCCAGCAGGGTTACTAGCGGGAGTTCCGGTGAGCAGTTCTTC.

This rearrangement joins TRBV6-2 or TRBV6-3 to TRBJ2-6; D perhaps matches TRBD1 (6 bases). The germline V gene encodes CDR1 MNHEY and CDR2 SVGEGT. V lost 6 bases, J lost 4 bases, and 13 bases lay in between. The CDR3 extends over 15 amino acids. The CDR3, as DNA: TGTGCCAGCAGCCCTACAGGGACCGGGGCCAACGTCCTGACTTTC. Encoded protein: CASSPTGTGANVLTF.

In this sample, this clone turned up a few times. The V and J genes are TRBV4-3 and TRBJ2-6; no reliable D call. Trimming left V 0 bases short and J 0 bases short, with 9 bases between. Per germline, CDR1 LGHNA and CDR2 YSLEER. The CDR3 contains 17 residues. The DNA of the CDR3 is TGCGCCAGCAGCCAAGAGGCAGGAAGCTCTGGGGCCAACGTCCTGACTTTC. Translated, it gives CASSQEAGSSGANVLTF.

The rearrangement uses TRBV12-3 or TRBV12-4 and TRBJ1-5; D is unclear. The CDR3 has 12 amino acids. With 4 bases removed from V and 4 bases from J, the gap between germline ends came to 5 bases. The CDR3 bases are TGTGCCAGCAGTTACGGTAATCAGCCCCAGCATTTT. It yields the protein CASSYGNQPQHF.

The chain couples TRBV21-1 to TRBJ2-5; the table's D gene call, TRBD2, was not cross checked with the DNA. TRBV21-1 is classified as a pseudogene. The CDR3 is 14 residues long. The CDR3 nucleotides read TGTGCCCGTGGGAGTAGCGTATACCAAGAGACCCAGTACTTC. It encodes CARGSSVYQETQYF.

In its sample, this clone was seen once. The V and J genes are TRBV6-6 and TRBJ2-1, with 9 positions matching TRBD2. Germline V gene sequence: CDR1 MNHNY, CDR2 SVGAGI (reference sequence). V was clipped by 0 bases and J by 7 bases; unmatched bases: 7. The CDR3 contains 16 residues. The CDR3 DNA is TGTGCCAGCAGTTACTCGAAGGCGGGAGGGCCGAATGAGCAGTTCTTC. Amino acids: CASSYSKAGGPNEQFF.

The CDR3, as DNA: TGTGCCAGCAGTTTGGGGGGTTACAGGTCAACTAATGAAAAACTGTTTTTT. Translation gives CASSLGGYRSTNEKLFF. This sequence joins TRBV28 and TRBJ1-4; tentative D call: TRBD1 (5 bases). Germline-derived CDR1 and CDR2 are MDHEN and SYDVKM. The V end was cut by 3 bases, the J end by 0 bases, with 14 bases between. The CDR3 runs 17 residues.

The CDR3 spells CASKGGAPLDNSPLHF. CDR3 DNA: TGTGCCAGTAAAGGAGGGGCACCTCTTGATAATTCACCCCTCCACTTT. V is TRBV19 and J is TRBJ1-6; D possibly corresponds to TRBD1 (5 bases). V was clipped by 7 bases and J by 5 bases, with 18 bases between them. Germline CDR1 LNHDA, CDR2 SQIVND (reference sequence). The CDR3 has 16 residues.